This T cell receptor (beta chain) comes out of a study of T-cell reconstitution after alpha-beta-depleted transplantation in children. Notes on the study in general: Newly generated T cells supplied most T-cell counts and diversity one year post-transplant. Where alpha-beta T cells came from about two months after transplant was reportedly several hundred expanded graft clones. After transplant, high TCRbeta diversity at day 60 in some patients arose from surviving recipient T cells and thymic progenitors.

This clonotype was detected ten times or more. Antigen specificity is unknown. Germline values: CDR1 SGHVS, CDR2 FQNEAQ. This CDR3 region has 13 residues. Losses at the gene ends were 5 bases for V and 7 bases for J; bases not matched to a gene: 4. Preparing the TCRbeta library involved the use of unique molecular identifiers. TCRdb re-called the PCR reads with MiXCR, one entry per CDR3 protein. The sample shows 450,000 to 600,000 distinct CDR3 sequences, more than 9% of them seen only once. The chain has TRBV7-8 and TRBJ2-2; 7 nucleotides agree with TRBD1. The material was PBMCs, obtained before TCRalphabeta/CD19-depleted stem cell transplant. This receptor was obtained from a child under 10 years old with inherited bone marrow failure, due to receive a stem cell transplant. The CDR3 region has the DNA TGTGCCAGCAGCACGCGACAGGGCGGGGAGCTGTTTTTT. Translated, it gives CASSTRQGGELFF.